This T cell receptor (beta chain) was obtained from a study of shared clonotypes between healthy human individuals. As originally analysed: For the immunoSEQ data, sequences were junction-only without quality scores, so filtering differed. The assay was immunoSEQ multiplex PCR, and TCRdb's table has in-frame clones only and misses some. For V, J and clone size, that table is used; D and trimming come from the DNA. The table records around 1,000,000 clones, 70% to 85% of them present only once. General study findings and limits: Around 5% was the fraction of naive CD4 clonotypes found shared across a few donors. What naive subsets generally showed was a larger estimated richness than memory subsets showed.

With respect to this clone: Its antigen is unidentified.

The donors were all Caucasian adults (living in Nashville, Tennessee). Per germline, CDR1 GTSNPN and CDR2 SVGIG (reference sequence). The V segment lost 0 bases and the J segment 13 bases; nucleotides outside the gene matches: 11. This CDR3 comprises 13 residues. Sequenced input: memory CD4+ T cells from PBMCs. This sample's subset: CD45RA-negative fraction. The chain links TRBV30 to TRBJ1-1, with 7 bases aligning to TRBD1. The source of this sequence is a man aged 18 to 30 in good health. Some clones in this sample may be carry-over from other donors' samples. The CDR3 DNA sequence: TGTGCCTGGAGTGTATCGGGACAGACCGTGTTTTTCTTT. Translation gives CAWSVSGQTVFFF.